A selection of T cell receptor beta chains follows, all from one sample in a study of tissue T cells after allogeneic stem cell transplantation. The protocol was immunoSEQ multiplex PCR, while the TCRdb copy is restricted to in-frame clones and leaves out a portion. The table includes about 43,000 clones, roughly 92% detected once. The sequenced sample was blood, obtained before transplantation. Receptors originate from a woman aged 35 to 69 who later had graft-versus-host disease after an allogeneic stem cell transplant. The CDR3 runs from the conserved cysteine through the conserved F or W. Fields, in order: CDR3 DNA, CDR3 protein, clone size, J gene, V gene, D gene. A D gene is named only where the DNA matches it firmly. Some rows mark clone size as missing; the rest say once, few, many or name a class of expanded clone.

CDR3nt: TGTGCCAGCAGCTTAGCTAGGGGTACGCAGTATTTT; CDR3aa: CASSLARGTQYF; abundance: -; j_gene: TRBJ2-3; v_gene: TRBV7-2; d_gene: -
CDR3nt: TGTGCCACCAGCAGAGTAGCTAATGAAAAACTGTTTTTT; CDR3aa: CATSRVANEKLFF; abundance: -; j_gene: TRBJ1-4; v_gene: TRBV15; d_gene: -
CDR3nt: TGTGCCAGCAGCTTAGGGGCGGCGGGCAATCAGCCCCAGCATTTT; CDR3aa: CASSLGAAGNQPQHF; abundance: -; j_gene: TRBJ1-5; v_gene: TRBV13; d_gene: -
CDR3nt: TGTGCCAGCAGTAAACAGGGATCTGAACAGCCCCAGCATTTT; CDR3aa: CASSKQGSEQPQHF; abundance: -; j_gene: TRBJ1-5; v_gene: TRBV25-1; d_gene: -
CDR3nt: TGTGCCAGCAGTCTCGGGACTAGCGGTTACGAGCAGTACTTC; CDR3aa: CASSLGTSGYEQYF; abundance: -; j_gene: TRBJ2-7; v_gene: TRBV5-4; d_gene: TRBD2
CDR3nt: TGTGCCAGCGGGTATGGATCCCTGAACACTGAAGCTTTCTTT; CDR3aa: CASGYGSLNTEAFF; abundance: -; j_gene: TRBJ1-1; v_gene: TRBV28; d_gene: -
CDR3nt: TGTGCCAGTAGTAGAGATGGGCCAGGGAACGGCAATCAGCCCCAGCATTTT; CDR3aa: CASSRDGPGNGNQPQHF; abundance: once; j_gene: TRBJ1-5; v_gene: TRBV19; d_gene: -
CDR3nt: TGTGCCAGCAGTTTATACGGCGTTGGGGAAAATCAGCCCCAGCATTTT; CDR3aa: CASSLYGVGENQPQHF; abundance: -; j_gene: TRBJ1-5; v_gene: TRBV27; d_gene: -
CDR3nt: TGTGCCAGTAGTATCCAAAACGGAAACACCATATATTTT; CDR3aa: CASSIQNGNTIYF; abundance: -; j_gene: TRBJ1-3; v_gene: TRBV19; d_gene: -
CDR3nt: TGTGCCAGCAGTGAGACCGGCAGTAACAGTGAAAAACTGTTTTTT; CDR3aa: CASSETGSNSEKLFF; abundance: -; j_gene: TRBJ1-4; v_gene: TRBV2; d_gene: -
CDR3nt: TGTGCCAGCAGCTCTCGTTTTGAATACGAGCAGTACTTC; CDR3aa: CASSSRFEYEQYF; abundance: -; j_gene: TRBJ2-7; v_gene: TRBV5-4; d_gene: -
CDR3nt: TGCAGCGTTGACAGGGACCCCACAGATACGCAGTATTTT; CDR3aa: CSVDRDPTDTQYF; abundance: -; j_gene: TRBJ2-3; v_gene: TRBV29-1; d_gene: -
CDR3nt: TGTGCCAGCAGTTACTCCCCCGGAGTCCCAACGGAGTACTTC; CDR3aa: CASSYSPGVPTEYF; abundance: -; j_gene: TRBJ2-7; v_gene: TRBV6-5; d_gene: -
CDR3nt: TGTGCCAGCAGTAGACAGGGAACTCAGCCCCAGCATTTT; CDR3aa: CASSRQGTQPQHF; abundance: -; j_gene: TRBJ1-5; v_gene: TRBV6-2/TRBV6-3; d_gene: TRBD1
CDR3nt: TGTGCCAGCAGCTCGGGATTACAATACAATGAGCAGTTCTTC; CDR3aa: CASSSGLQYNEQFF; abundance: -; j_gene: TRBJ2-1; v_gene: TRBV5-5; d_gene: -
CDR3nt: TGTGCCAGCAGTAACGGGATAGCGGGTAGTTCTGTGGGAGAGACCCAGTACTTC; CDR3aa: CASSNGIAGSSVGETQYF; abundance: -; j_gene: TRBJ2-5; v_gene: TRBV6-2/TRBV6-3; d_gene: TRBD2
CDR3nt: TGTGCCAGCAGCTTCACAGGGAGCAATCAGCCCCAGCATTTT; CDR3aa: CASSFTGSNQPQHF; abundance: -; j_gene: TRBJ1-5; v_gene: TRBV5-8; d_gene: -
CDR3nt: TGTGCCAGCAGCTTTGAGGGAGTCACAGAGACCCAGTACTTC; CDR3aa: CASSFEGVTETQYF; abundance: -; j_gene: TRBJ2-5; v_gene: TRBV5-4; d_gene: -
CDR3nt: TGCGCCAGCAGTCGACTAGCGGGAGCGAGTAATGAGCAGTTCTTC; CDR3aa: CASSRLAGASNEQFF; abundance: -; j_gene: TRBJ2-1; v_gene: TRBV10-2; d_gene: TRBD2
CDR3nt: TGTGCCAGCAGTTACTCGAAGGCAGATACGCAGTATTTT; CDR3aa: CASSYSKADTQYF; abundance: -; j_gene: TRBJ2-3; v_gene: TRBV6-2/TRBV6-3; d_gene: -
CDR3nt: TGTGCCAGCAGCCCGTGGACAGGGGGCGGGGAGACCCAGTACTTC; CDR3aa: CASSPWTGGGETQYF; abundance: -; j_gene: TRBJ2-5; v_gene: TRBV7-9; d_gene: TRBD1
CDR3nt: TGTGCCAGTATTCCTAACGGGGGGTCGTCCTACGAGCAGTACTTC; CDR3aa: CASIPNGGSSYEQYF; abundance: -; j_gene: TRBJ2-7; v_gene: TRBV19; d_gene: TRBD2